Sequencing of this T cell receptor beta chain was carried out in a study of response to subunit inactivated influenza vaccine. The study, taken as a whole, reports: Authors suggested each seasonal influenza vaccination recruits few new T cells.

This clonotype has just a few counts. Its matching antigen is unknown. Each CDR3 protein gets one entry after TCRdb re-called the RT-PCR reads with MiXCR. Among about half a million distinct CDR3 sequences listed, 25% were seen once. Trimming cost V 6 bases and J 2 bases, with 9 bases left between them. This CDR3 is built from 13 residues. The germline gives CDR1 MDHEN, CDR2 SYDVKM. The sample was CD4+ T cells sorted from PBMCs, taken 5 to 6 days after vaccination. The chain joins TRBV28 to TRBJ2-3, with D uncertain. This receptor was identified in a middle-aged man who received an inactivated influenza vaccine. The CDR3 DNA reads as TGTGCCAGCAGAACCCACAACACAGATACGCAGTATTTT. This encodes CASRTHNTDTQYF.